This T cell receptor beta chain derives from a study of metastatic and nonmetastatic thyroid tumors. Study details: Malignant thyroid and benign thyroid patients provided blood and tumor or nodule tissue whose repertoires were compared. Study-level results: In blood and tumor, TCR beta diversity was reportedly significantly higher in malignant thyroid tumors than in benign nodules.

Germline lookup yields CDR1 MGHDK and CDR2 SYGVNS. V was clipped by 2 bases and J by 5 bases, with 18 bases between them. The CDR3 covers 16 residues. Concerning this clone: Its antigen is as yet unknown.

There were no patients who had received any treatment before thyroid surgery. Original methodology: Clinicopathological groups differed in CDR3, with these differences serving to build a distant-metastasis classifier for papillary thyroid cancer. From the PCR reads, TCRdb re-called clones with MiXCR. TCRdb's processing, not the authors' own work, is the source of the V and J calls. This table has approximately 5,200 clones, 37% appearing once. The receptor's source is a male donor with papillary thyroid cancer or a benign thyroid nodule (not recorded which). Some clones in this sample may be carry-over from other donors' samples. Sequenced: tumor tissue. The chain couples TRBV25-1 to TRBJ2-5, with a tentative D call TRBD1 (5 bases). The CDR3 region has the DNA TGTGCCAGCAGTGAAAGTGAGTTCCAGGGATGGGAGACCCAGTACTTC. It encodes CASSESEFQGWETQYF.